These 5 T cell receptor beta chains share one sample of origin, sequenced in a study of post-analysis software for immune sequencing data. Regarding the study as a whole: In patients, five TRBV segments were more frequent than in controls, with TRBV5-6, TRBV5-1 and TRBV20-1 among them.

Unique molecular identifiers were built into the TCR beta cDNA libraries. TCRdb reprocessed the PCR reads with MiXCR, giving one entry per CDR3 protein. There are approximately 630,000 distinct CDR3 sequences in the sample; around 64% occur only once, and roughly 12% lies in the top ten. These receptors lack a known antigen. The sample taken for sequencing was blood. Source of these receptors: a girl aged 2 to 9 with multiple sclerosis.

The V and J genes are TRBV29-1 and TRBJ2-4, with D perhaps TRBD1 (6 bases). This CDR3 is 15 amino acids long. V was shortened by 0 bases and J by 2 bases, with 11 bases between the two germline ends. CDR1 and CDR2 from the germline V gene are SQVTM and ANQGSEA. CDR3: CSVEDLTGTKNIQYF. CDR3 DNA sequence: TGCAGCGTTGAAGATCTTACAGGGACCAAAAACATTCAGTACTTC. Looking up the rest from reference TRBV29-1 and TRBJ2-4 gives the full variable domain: SAVISQKPSRDICQRGTSLTIQCQVDSQVTMMFWYRQQPGQSLTLIATANQGSEATYESGFVIDKFPISRPNLTFSTLTVSNMSPEDSSIYLCSVEDLTGTKNIQYFGAGTRLSVL.

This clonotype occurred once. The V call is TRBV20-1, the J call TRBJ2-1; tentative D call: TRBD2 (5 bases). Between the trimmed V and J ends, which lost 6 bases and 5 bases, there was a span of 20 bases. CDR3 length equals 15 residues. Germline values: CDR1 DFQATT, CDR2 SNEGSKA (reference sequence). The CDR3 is CSALPPTGINNEQFF. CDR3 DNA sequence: TGCAGTGCCTTACCCCCGACCGGGATCAACAATGAGCAGTTCTTC.

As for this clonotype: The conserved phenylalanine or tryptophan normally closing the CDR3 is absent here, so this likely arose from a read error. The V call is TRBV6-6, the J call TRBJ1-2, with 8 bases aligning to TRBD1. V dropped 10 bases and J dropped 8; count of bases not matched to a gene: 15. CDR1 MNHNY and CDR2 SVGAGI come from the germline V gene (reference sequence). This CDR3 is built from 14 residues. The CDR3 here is CATRSSQGEGGYTL. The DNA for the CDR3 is TGTGCCACCAGGTCTTCACAGGGGGAGGGGGGCTACACCCTC.

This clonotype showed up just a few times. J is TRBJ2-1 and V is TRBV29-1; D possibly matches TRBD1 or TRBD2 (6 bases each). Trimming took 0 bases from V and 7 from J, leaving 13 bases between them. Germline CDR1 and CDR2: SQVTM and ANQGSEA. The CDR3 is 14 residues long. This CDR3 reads CSVEDRRRGNEQFF. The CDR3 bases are TGCAGCGTTGAAGATCGGCGGAGGGGGAATGAGCAGTTCTTC.

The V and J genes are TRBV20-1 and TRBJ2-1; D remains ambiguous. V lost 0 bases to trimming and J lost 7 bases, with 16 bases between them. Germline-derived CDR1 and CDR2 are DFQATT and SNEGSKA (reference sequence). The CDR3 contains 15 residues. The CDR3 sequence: CSARDWNRLPNEQFF. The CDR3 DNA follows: TGCAGTGCTAGAGATTGGAACCGGCTCCCAAATGAGCAGTTCTTC.